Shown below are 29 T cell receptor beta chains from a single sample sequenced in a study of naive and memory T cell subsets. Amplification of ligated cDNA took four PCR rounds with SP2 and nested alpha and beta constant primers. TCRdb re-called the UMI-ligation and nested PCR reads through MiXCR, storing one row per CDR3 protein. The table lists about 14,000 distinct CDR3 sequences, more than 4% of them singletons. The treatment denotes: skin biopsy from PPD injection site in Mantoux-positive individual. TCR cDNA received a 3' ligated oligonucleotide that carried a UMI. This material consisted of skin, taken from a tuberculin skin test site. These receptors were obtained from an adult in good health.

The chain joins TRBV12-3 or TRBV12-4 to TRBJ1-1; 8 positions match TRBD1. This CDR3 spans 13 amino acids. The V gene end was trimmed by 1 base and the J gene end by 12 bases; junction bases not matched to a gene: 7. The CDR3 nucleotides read TGTGCCAGCAGTTTAGAGAGGACAGGGAATCCTTTCTTT. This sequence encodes CASSLERTGNPFF.

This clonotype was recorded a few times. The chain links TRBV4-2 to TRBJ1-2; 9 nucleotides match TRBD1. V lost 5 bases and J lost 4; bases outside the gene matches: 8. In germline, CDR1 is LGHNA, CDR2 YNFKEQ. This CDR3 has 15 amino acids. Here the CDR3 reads CASSAGTGRRYGYTF. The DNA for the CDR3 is TGTGCCAGCAGCGCAGGGACAGGGAGACGCTATGGCTACACCTTC.

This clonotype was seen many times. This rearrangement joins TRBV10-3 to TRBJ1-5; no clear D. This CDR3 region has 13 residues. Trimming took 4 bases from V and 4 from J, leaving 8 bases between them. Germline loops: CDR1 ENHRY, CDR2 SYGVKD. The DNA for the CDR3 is TGTGCCATCAGTGGGGCAGAAAATCAGCCCCAGCATTTT. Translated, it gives CAISGAENQPQHF.

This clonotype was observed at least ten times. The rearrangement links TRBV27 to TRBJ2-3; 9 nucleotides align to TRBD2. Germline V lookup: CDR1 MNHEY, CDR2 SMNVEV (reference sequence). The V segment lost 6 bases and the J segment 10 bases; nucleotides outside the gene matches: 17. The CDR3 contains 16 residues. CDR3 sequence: CASSLVVAGAPFAQYF. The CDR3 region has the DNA TGTGCCAGCAGCTTGGTGGTAGCGGGGGCCCCTTTCGCGCAGTATTTT.

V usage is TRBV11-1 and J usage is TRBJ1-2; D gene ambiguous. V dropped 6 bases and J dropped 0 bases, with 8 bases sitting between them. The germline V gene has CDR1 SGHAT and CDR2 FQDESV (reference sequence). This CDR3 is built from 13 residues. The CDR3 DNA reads TGTGCCAGCAGTCCAGACTCTAACTATGGCTACACCTTC. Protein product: CASSPDSNYGYTF.

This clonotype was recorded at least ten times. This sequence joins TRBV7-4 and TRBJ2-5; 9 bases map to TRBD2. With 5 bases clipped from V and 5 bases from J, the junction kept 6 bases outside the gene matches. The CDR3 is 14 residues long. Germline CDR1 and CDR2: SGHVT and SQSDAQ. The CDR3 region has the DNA TGTGCCAGCAGCCTGGGACTAGCCGGCGAGACCCAGTACTTC. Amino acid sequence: CASSLGLAGETQYF.

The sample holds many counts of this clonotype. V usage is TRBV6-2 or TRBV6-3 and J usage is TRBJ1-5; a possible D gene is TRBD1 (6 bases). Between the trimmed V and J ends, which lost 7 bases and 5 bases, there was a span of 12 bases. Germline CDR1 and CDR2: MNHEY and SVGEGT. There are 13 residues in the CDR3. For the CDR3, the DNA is TGTGCCAGCACCCGGGGGGCTTATCAGCCCCAGCATTTT. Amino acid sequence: CASTRGAYQPQHF.

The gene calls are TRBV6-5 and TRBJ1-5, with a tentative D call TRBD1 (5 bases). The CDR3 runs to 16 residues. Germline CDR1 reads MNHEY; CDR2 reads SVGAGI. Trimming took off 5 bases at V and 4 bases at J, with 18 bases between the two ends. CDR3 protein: CASSQGPDMGNQPQHF. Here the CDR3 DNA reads TGTGCCAGCAGTCAGGGCCCTGACATGGGTAATCAGCCCCAGCATTTT.

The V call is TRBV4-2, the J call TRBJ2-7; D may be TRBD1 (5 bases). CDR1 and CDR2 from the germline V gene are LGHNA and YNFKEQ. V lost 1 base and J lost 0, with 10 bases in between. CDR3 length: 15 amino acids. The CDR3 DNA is TGTGCCAGCAGCCAAGCCAGGGATTCCTCCTACGAGCAGTACTTC. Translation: CASSQARDSSYEQYF.

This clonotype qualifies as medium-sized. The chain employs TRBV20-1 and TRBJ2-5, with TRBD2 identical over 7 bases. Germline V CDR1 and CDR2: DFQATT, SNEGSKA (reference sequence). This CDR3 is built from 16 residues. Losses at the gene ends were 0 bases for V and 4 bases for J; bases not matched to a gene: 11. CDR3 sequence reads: CSARDLGGGILETQYF. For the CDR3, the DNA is TGCAGTGCTAGAGATCTTGGCGGGGGAATTCTAGAGACCCAGTACTTC.

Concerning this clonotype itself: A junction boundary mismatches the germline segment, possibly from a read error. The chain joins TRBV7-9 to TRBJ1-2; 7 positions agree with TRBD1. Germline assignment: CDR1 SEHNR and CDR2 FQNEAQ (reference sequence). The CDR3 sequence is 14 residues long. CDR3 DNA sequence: TGTGCCAGCAGCTCTACAGGGGTGTTCTATGGCGACACCTTC. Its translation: CASSSTGVFYGDTF.

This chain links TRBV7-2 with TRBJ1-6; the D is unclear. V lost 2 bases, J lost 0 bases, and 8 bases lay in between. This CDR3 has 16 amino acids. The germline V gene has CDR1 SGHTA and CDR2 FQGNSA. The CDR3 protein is CASSLSGNSYNSPLHF. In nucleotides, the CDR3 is TGTGCCAGCAGCTTAAGCGGAAACTCCTATAATTCACCCCTCCACTTT.

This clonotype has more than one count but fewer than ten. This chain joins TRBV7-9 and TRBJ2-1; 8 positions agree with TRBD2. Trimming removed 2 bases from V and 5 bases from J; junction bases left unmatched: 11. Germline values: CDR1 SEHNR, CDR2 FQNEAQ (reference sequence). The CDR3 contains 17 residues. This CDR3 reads CASSLPDGGGPHNEQFF. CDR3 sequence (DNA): TGTGCCAGCAGCTTACCCGACGGGGGGGGACCCCACAATGAGCAGTTCTTC. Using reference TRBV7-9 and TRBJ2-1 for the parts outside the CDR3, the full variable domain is DTGVSQNPRHKITKRGQNVTFRCDPISEHNRLYWYRQTLGQGPEFLTYFQNEAQLEKSRLLSDRFSAERPKGSFSTLEIQRTEQGDSAMYLCASSLPDGGGPHNEQFFGPGTRLTVL.

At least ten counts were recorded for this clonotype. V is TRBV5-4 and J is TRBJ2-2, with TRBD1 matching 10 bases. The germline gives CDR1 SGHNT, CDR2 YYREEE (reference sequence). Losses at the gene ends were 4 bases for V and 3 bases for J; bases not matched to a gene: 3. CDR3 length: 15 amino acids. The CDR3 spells CASSQGQGHTGELFF. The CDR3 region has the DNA TGTGCCAGCAGCCAGGGACAGGGGCACACCGGGGAGCTGTTTTTT.

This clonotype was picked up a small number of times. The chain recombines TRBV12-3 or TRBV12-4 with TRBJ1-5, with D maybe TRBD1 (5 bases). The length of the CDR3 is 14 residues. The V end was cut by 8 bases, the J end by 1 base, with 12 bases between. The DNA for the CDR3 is TGTGCCAGCGCCTACCGGGACAGCAATCAGCCCCAGCATTTT. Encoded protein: CASAYRDSNQPQHF.

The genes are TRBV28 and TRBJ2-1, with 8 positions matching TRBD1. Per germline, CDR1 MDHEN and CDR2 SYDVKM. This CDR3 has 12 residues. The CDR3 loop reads CAISRQGNEQFF. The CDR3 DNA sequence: TGTGCTATATCTAGACAGGGGAATGAGCAGTTCTTC.

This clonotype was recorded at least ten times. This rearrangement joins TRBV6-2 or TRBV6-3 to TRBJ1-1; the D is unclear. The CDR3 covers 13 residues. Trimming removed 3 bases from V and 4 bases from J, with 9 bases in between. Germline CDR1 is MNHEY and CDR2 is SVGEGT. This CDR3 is CASSYTAATEAFF. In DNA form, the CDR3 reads TGTGCCAGCAGTTATACGGCAGCCACTGAAGCTTTCTTT.

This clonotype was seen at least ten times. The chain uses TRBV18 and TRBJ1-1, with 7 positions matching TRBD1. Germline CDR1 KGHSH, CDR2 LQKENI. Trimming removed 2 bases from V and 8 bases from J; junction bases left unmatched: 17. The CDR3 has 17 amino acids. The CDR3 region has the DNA TGTGCCAGCTCACCAGGGGTGACAGGGAACGGTTTCTCCGAAGCTTTCTTT. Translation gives CASSPGVTGNGFSEAFF.

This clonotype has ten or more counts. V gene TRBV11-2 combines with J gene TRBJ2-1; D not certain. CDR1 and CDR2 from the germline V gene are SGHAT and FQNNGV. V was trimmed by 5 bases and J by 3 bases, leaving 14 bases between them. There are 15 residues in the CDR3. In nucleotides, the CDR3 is TGTGCCAGCAGCCAAGCGAGCGTCTACTACAATGAGCAGTTCTTC. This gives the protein CASSQASVYYNEQFF.

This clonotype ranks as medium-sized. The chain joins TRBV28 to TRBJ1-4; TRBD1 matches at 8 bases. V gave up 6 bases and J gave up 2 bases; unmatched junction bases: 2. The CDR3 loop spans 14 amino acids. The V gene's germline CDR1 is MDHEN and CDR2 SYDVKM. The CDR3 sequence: CASRAGGTNEKLFF. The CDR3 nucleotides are TGTGCCAGCAGAGCAGGGGGCACTAATGAAAAACTGTTTTTT.

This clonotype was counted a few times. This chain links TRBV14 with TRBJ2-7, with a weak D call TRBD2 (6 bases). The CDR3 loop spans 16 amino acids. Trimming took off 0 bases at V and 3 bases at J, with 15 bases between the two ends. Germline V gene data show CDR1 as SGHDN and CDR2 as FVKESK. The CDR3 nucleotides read TGTGCCAGCAGCCAAGATAACGGGGGAGAATACTACGAGCAGTACTTC. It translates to CASSQDNGGEYYEQYF.

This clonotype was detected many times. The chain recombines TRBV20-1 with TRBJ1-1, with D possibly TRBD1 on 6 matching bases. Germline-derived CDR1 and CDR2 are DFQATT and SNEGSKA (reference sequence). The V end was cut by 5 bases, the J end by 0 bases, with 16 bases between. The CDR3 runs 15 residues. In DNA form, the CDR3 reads TGCAGTGCTTGGTGGGGGGGGGCCTTGAACACTGAAGCTTTCTTT. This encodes CSAWWGGALNTEAFF.

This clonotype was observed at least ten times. This CDR3 is CASSPASGGPGNEQFF. As DNA, the CDR3 is TGTGCCAGCTCACCGGCTAGCGGGGGGCCTGGCAATGAGCAGTTCTTC. The rearrangement joins TRBV18 to TRBJ2-1; 11 nucleotides align to TRBD2. Germline assignment: CDR1 KGHSH and CDR2 LQKENI. The CDR3 length is 16 residues. V was pared by 3 bases and J by 6 bases, with 7 bases of the junction left unmatched.

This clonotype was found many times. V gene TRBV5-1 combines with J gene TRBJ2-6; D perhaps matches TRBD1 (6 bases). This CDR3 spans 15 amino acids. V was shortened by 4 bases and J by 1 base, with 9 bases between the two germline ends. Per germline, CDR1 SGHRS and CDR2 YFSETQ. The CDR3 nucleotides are TGCGCCAGCAGCGAGACAGGATCTGGGGCCAACGTCCTGACTTTC. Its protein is CASSETGSGANVLTF.

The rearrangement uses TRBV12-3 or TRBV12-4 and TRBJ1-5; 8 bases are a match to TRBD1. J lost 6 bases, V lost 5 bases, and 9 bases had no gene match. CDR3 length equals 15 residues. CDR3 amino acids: CASSLGQGMGQPQHF. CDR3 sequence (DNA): TGTGCCAGCAGTCTAGGACAGGGAATGGGTCAGCCCCAGCATTTT.

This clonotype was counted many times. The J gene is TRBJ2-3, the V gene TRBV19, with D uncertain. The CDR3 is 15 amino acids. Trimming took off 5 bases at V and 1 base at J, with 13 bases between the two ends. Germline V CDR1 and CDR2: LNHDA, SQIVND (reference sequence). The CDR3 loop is CASSRYSGRTDTQYF. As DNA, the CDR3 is TGTGCCAGTAGTCGATACTCGGGCCGCACAGATACGCAGTATTTT.

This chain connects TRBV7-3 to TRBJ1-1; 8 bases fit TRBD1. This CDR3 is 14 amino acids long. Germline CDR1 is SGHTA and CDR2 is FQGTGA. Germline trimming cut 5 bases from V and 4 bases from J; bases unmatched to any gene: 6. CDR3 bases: TGTGCCAGCAGCCCCAGGGGGCAGCGCACTGAAGCTTTCTTT. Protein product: CASSPRGQRTEAFF.

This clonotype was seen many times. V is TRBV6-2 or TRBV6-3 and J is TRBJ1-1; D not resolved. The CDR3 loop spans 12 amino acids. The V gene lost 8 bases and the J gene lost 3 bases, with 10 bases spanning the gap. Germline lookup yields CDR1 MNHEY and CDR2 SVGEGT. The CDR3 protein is CASVRADTEAFF. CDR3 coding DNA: TGTGCCAGCGTCCGGGCGGACACTGAAGCTTTCTTT.

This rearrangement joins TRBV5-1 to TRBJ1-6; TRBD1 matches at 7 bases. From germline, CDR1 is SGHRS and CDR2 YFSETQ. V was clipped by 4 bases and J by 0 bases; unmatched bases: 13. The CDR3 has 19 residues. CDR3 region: CASSKEGTASRSYNSPLHF. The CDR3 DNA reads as TGCGCCAGCAGCAAAGAAGGGACAGCCTCCCGCTCCTATAATTCACCCCTCCACTTT.